What follows describes a single T cell receptor (beta chain). The data originate from a study of response to subunit inactivated influenza vaccine. CDR3 length: 15 amino acids. J gave up 3 bases and V 4 bases, and 5 bases lay outside the gene matches. Per germline, CDR1 GTSNPN and CDR2 SVGIG (reference sequence). MiXCR, applied by TCRdb to the RT-PCR reads, yields one record per CDR3 protein. The sample holds a few hundred thousand distinct CDR3 sequences, 11% to 15% seen once. This receptor was identified in a man in his forties or fifties who received an inactivated influenza vaccine. This rearrangement joins TRBV30 to TRBJ2-1, with 11 bases fitting TRBD1. Source: PBMCs from blood, taken approximately 12 days after vaccination. The CDR3 bases are TGTGCCTGGATCTACGGGACAGGGGGCTACAATGAGCAGTTCTTC. It codes for CAWIYGTGGYNEQFF. Complete variable domain (other parts from reference TRBV30 and TRBJ2-1): SQTIHQWPATLVQPVGSPLSLECTVEGTSNPNLYWYRQAAGRGLQLLFYSVGIGQISSEVPQNLSASRPQDRQFILSSKKLLLSDSGFYLCAWIYGTGGYNEQFFGPGTRLTVL.